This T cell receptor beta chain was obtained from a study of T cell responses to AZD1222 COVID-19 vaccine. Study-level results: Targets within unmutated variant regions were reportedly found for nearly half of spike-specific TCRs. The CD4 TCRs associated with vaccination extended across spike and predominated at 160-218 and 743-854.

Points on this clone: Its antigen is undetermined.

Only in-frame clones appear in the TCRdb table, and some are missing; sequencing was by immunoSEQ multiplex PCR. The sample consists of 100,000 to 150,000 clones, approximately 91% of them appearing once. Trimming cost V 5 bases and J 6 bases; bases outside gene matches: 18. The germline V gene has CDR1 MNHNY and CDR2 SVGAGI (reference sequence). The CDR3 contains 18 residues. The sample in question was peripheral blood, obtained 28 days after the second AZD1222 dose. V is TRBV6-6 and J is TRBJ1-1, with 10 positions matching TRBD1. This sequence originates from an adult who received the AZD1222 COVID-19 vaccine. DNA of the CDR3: TGTGCCAGCAGTCCGGCCGGGACAGGGGTCGCTTATGTCGCTGAAGCTTTCTTT. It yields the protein CASSPAGTGVAYVAEAFF.